These 23 T cell receptor beta chains were all obtained from the same sample, sequenced in a study of cytomegalovirus exposure and HLA in healthy donors. The PCR contained 60 Vbeta and 13 Jbeta primers. Generated by immunoSEQ multiplex PCR, the TCRdb table keeps only in-frame clones and is missing some. The table lists about 190,000 clones, nearly 80% of them singletons. The sample taken for sequencing was PBMCs. Receptor source: a woman in her thirties in good health and CMV-seropositive.

V gene TRBV27 combines with J gene TRBJ2-1; D not certain. The CDR3 has 13 amino acids. The V and J ends lost 6 bases and 6 bases respectively, with 12 bases between them. CDR1 and CDR2 (germline): MNHEY, SMNVEV (reference sequence). CDR3 protein: CASSPGFTNEQFF. CDR3 in DNA: TGTGCCAGCAGCCCCGGGTTTACCAATGAGCAGTTCTTC.

This chain links TRBV5-1 with TRBJ2-7, with 9 bases that match TRBD2. The trim removed 2 bases at V and 3 bases at J, leaving 3 bases unmatched. CDR3 length equals 14 residues. Germline lookup yields CDR1 SGHRS and CDR2 YFSETQ. The CDR3 nucleotides are TGCGCCAGCAGCTTTAGCGGGAGAGACTACGAGCAGTACTTC. Its translation is CASSFSGRDYEQYF.

This clone was counted once. The chain couples TRBV9 to TRBJ1-3; possibly TRBD1 for D (5 bases). V was clipped by 0 bases and J by 0 bases, with 16 bases between them. This CDR3 comprises 18 residues. CDR1 is SGDLS and CDR2 is YYNGEE in the germline V gene. The CDR3 coding sequence is TGTGCCAGCAGCGTAGTGGACACGCCTCTAGACTCTGGAAACACCATATATTTT. Protein product: CASSVVDTPLDSGNTIYF.

In its sample, this clone was seen once. The chain uses TRBV20-1 and TRBJ2-4; TRBD2 is a possible D gene (6 bases). From germline, CDR1 is DFQATT and CDR2 SNEGSKA (reference sequence). Between the trimmed V and J ends, which lost 5 bases and 7 bases, there was a span of 9 bases. This CDR3 is 11 amino acids long. The CDR3 protein is CSAWTINIQYF. CDR3 coding DNA: TGCAGTGCTTGGACTATCAACATTCAGTACTTC.

This chain links TRBV6-1 with TRBJ1-4; D not certain. CDR1 and CDR2 from the germline V gene are MNHNS and SASEGT. Trimming shortened V by 9 bases and J by 4 bases, and 12 bases separated the two germline ends. This CDR3 region has 13 residues. CDR3 nucleotides: TGTGCCAGTGCGAGGTTTAATAATGAAAAACTGTTTTTT. Translating gives CASARFNNEKLFF.

The chain combines TRBV6-1 with TRBJ2-3; D is possibly TRBD2 (6 bases). Germline-derived CDR1 and CDR2 are MNHNS and SASEGT. V lost 7 bases and J 4 bases, leaving 18 bases between the germline ends. This CDR3 region has 15 residues. CDR3 loop: CASTPMAGRADTQYF. In nucleotides, the CDR3 is TGTGCCAGCACCCCGATGGCGGGGCGTGCAGATACGCAGTATTTT.

Written as DNA, the CDR3 is TGCGCCAGCAGTGGGCAAGGGGGAGACTATGGCTACACCTTC. Protein sequence: CASSGQGGDYGYTF. This chain uses TRBV10-2 with TRBJ1-2; D perhaps matches TRBD1 (6 bases). The CDR3 totals 14 residues. CDR1 is WSHSY, CDR2 SAAADI, per germline. V was pared by 4 bases and J by 3 bases, with 12 bases between.

The rearrangement links TRBV2 to TRBJ1-1; the match to TRBD1 covers 10 bases. There are 16 residues in the CDR3. Germline CDR1 and CDR2: SNHLY and FYNNEI. The junction had 9 bases not matched to a gene; V was cut back by 6 bases and J by 2 bases. Here the CDR3 DNA reads TGTGCCAGCAGGAATGACAGGGGGCGGGGAAACACTGAAGCTTTCTTT. Encoded protein: CASRNDRGRGNTEAFF.

V usage is TRBV7-6 and J usage is TRBJ2-5, with D uncertain. With 5 bases removed from V and 4 bases from J, the gap between germline ends came to 8 bases. Germline CDR1 and CDR2: SGHVS and FNYEAQ. The CDR3 has 12 amino acids. This CDR3 is CASSRLLETQYF. The CDR3, as DNA: TGTGCCAGCAGCCGACTCCTAGAGACCCAGTACTTC.

The chain uses TRBV14 and TRBJ2-1; no definite D call. This CDR3 has 13 amino acids. Looked up from germline, CDR1 is SGHDN and CDR2 is FVKESK. V dropped 2 bases and J dropped 4 bases, with 6 bases sitting between them. The CDR3 here is CASSQWQYNEQFF. The CDR3, as DNA: TGTGCCAGCAGCCAATGGCAGTACAATGAGCAGTTCTTC.

This clone was observed a handful of times. V is TRBV7-8 and J is TRBJ2-7; 10 bases are a match to TRBD1. The CDR3 has 16 amino acids. Trimming cost V 2 bases and J 3 bases; bases outside gene matches: 7. Looked up from germline, CDR1 is SGHVS and CDR2 is FQNEAQ. CDR3 region: CASSLFPGTGVYEQYF. The DNA of the CDR3 is TGTGCCAGCAGCTTATTCCCCGGGACAGGGGTCTACGAGCAGTACTTC.

This clone showed up just a few times. CDR3 residues: CASSFSASATRGTDTQYF. DNA for the CDR3: TGCGCCAGCAGCTTTTCTGCTAGCGCCACACGAGGCACAGATACGCAGTATTTT. The chain is built from TRBV5-1 and TRBJ2-3, with D possibly TRBD2 on 6 matching bases. Germline V gene sequence: CDR1 SGHRS, CDR2 YFSETQ. The CDR3 length is 18 residues. V lost 2 bases, J lost 1 base, and 20 bases lay in between.

Only a few counts were recorded for this clone. CDR3 protein: CASSFGAEQYF. The CDR3 nucleotides are TGTGCCAGCAGCTTTGGGGCCGAGCAGTACTTC. This chain links TRBV11-2 with TRBJ2-7, with TRBD1 as a possible D gene (5 bases). Trimming removed 3 bases at V and 6 bases at J, with 6 bases between. This CDR3 region has 11 residues. Germline CDR1 is SGHAT and CDR2 is FQNNGV.

This chain links TRBV6-5 with TRBJ1-4; D possibly corresponds to TRBD1 (5 bases). The CDR3 runs to 13 residues. The V gene's germline CDR1 is MNHEY and CDR2 SVGAGI. Trimming removed 0 bases at V and 10 bases at J, with 9 bases between. DNA for the CDR3: TGTGCCAGCAGTTACTCTGGGGGGGGAAAACTGTTTTTT. Protein: CASSYSGGGKLFF.

The J gene is TRBJ2-2, the V gene TRBV2; D might be TRBD1 (5 bases). In germline, CDR1 is SNHLY, CDR2 FYNNEI. The V gene lost 2 bases and the J gene lost 2 bases, with 9 bases spanning the gap. CDR3 length: 15 residues. CDR3 protein: CASSESRANTGELFF. CDR3 bases: TGTGCCAGCAGTGAATCCAGGGCTAACACCGGGGAGCTGTTTTTT.

The chain employs TRBV5-8 and TRBJ2-2; D remains unclear. The germline gives CDR1 SGHTS, CDR2 YDEGEE. The CDR3 has 11 residues. Between the trimmed V and J ends, which lost 6 bases and 5 bases, there was a span of 5 bases. The CDR3, as DNA: TGTGCCAGCATCGTGACCGGGGAGCTGTTTTTT. Protein sequence: CASIVTGELFF.

This clone was observed once. V and J are TRBV11-2 and TRBJ1-1; D is perhaps TRBD1 (6 bases). The CDR3 is made up of 14 amino acids. Germline values: CDR1 SGHAT, CDR2 FQNNGV. The V end was cut by 4 bases, the J end by 1 base, with 10 bases between. Written as DNA, the CDR3 is TGTGCCAGCAGCTCCGGACAGAGGAACACTGAAGCTTTCTTT. Encoded protein: CASSSGQRNTEAFF.

This chain joins TRBV19 and TRBJ1-1, with D hard to call. This CDR3 is 12 amino acids long. V was trimmed by 3 bases and J by 1 base, leaving 3 bases between them. CDR1 is LNHDA and CDR2 is SQIVND in the germline V gene (reference sequence). The CDR3 reads CASSIRNTEAFF. The DNA of the CDR3 is TGTGCCAGTAGTATCCGGAACACTGAAGCTTTCTTT. The full variable domain, completed using reference TRBV19 and TRBJ1-1, is DGGITQSPKYLFRKEGQNVTLSCEQNLNHDAMYWYRQDPGQGLRLIYYSQIVNDFQKGDIAEGYSVSREKKESFPLTVTSAQKNPTAFYLCASSIRNTEAFFGQGTRLTVV.

This chain links TRBV11-1 with TRBJ1-1, with 9 bases identical to TRBD1. This CDR3 has 14 residues. Trimming took 4 bases from V and 5 from J; bases not matched to a gene: 5. Germline V gene data show CDR1 as SGHAT and CDR2 as FQDESV (reference sequence). CDR3 region: CASSSRTGETEAFF. Written as DNA, the CDR3 is TGTGCCAGCAGCTCCCGGACAGGGGAGACTGAAGCTTTCTTT.

This chain uses TRBV19 with TRBJ1-2, with D possibly being TRBD1 (5 bases). V was trimmed by 4 bases and J by 1 base, leaving 13 bases between them. Germline-derived CDR1 and CDR2 are LNHDA and SQIVND (reference sequence). The CDR3 runs to 15 residues. The CDR3 region has the DNA TGTGCCAGTAGTAACGGACACCGAGTTAACTATGGCTACACCTTC. This sequence encodes CASSNGHRVNYGYTF.

This rearrangement joins TRBV6-1 to TRBJ2-7; 7 bases are a match to TRBD1. Germline-derived CDR1 and CDR2 are MNHNS and SASEGT. The CDR3 is 15 amino acids. The V gene end was trimmed by 6 bases and the J gene end by 1 base; junction bases not matched to a gene: 9. The CDR3 sequence is CASRGTGTVSYEQYF. For the CDR3, the DNA is TGTGCCAGCAGAGGGACCGGGACAGTATCCTACGAGCAGTACTTC.

The chain joins TRBV27 to TRBJ1-1; maybe TRBD1 (5 bases). V lost 4 bases and J lost 6, with 15 bases in between. CDR1 MNHEY and CDR2 SMNVEV come from the germline V gene (reference sequence). The CDR3 consists of 14 residues. This chain's CDR3 is CASSSSLTVAEAFF. The CDR3 coding sequence is TGTGCCAGCAGTTCATCATTGACAGTAGCTGAAGCTTTCTTT.

Comments on this clone: Other nucleotide sequences in the sample specify the same CDR3. The V gene is TRBV7-9, the J gene TRBJ1-1; D ambiguous. Germline lookup yields CDR1 SEHNR and CDR2 FQNEAQ (reference sequence). The CDR3 runs to 12 residues. The germline V and J ends were trimmed by 1 base and 7 bases, with 7 bases remaining between them. The CDR3 DNA sequence: TGTGCCAGCAGCTTAGGTCGGGTTGAAGCTTTCTTT. This gives the protein CASSLGRVEAFF.